One sample yielded the 9 T cell receptor beta chains listed below, sequenced in a study of T cell responses to AZD1222 COVID-19 vaccine. The data were produced by immunoSEQ multiplex PCR, yet TCRdb's version contains in-frame clones alone and is incomplete. The repertoire consists of 85,000 to 100,000 clones, with 86% occurring once and the leading ten covering about 9.4%. The sequencing here drew on peripheral blood, taken on day 0 of AZD1222 vaccination. These receptors all come from an adult in good health.

The genes are TRBV11-1 and TRBJ1-1; D call uncertain. Germline assignment: CDR1 SGHAT and CDR2 FQDESV (reference sequence). V was clipped by 2 bases and J by 7 bases, with 8 bases between them. There are 12 residues in the CDR3. This chain's CDR3 is CASSLSPYEAFF. Here the CDR3 DNA reads TGTGCCAGCAGCTTAAGTCCTTATGAAGCTTTCTTT.

The rearrangement joins TRBV6-6 to TRBJ2-7; D is ambiguous. Germline CDR1 is MNHNY and CDR2 is SVGAGI (reference sequence). This CDR3 contains 14 residues. The germline V and J ends were trimmed by 10 bases and 5 bases, with 21 bases remaining between them. The DNA for the CDR3 is TGTGCCACCTTCAAGGAAGGGTCCCCCGACGAGCAGTACTTC. This codes for CATFKEGSPDEQYF.

The rearrangement uses TRBV20-1 and TRBJ1-5; 7 nucleotides align to TRBD1. CDR1 is DFQATT, CDR2 SNEGSKA, per germline (reference sequence). The CDR3 spans 15 residues. V lost 3 bases, J lost 0 bases, and 5 bases stayed unmatched. CDR3: CSASGGQYSNQPQHF. CDR3 nucleotide sequence: TGCAGTGCTAGTGGGGGACAGTATAGCAATCAGCCCCAGCATTTT.

The chain uses TRBV27 and TRBJ1-1; D ambiguous. V lost 3 bases to trimming and J lost 4 bases, with 12 bases between them. Germline lookup yields CDR1 MNHEY and CDR2 SMNVEV (reference sequence). The CDR3 is 14 amino acids. For the CDR3, the DNA is TGTGCCAGCAGTTTCGCCTCCGGAGGCACTGAAGCTTTCTTT. Translating gives CASSFASGGTEAFF.

This chain uses TRBV18 with TRBJ1-2, with 9 positions matching TRBD1. V was pared by 6 bases and J by 3 bases, with 11 bases of the junction left unmatched. CDR3 length equals 16 residues. Per germline, CDR1 KGHSH and CDR2 LQKENI. The CDR3 loop is CASSPGTGLKDYGYTF. CDR3 in DNA: TGTGCCAGCTCCCCCGGGACAGGGCTAAAGGACTATGGCTACACCTTC.

V usage is TRBV3-1 (or the pseudogene TRBV3-2) and J usage is TRBJ2-1; tentative D call: TRBD2 (5 bases). CDR1 LGHDT and CDR2 YNNKEL come from the germline V gene (reference sequence). The V and J ends lost 0 bases and 3 bases respectively, with 12 bases between them. The length of the CDR3 is 16 residues. The CDR3 protein is CASSQDRGMVYNEQFF. The CDR3 DNA reads TGTGCCAGCAGCCAAGATCGGGGAATGGTCTACAATGAGCAGTTCTTC.

This clone has only one observation. The V and J genes are TRBV2 and TRBJ2-3, with TRBD2 identical over 9 bases. The V and J ends lost 2 bases and 4 bases, in that order; junction bases with no gene match: 4. The germline V gene encodes CDR1 SNHLY and CDR2 FYNNEI. The CDR3 extends over 15 amino acids. CDR3 coding DNA: TGTGCCAGCAGTGAAAGGACTAGCGACCCAGATACGCAGTATTTT. Amino acid sequence: CASSERTSDPDTQYF.

This chain connects TRBV7-6 to TRBJ2-2; D is uncertain. Germline V CDR1 and CDR2: SGHVS, FNYEAQ. V dropped 5 bases and J dropped 7 bases, with 11 bases sitting between them. This CDR3 region has 13 residues. The CDR3 sequence is CASSRTSGGELFF. CDR3 in DNA: TGTGCCAGCAGCCGGACCTCGGGCGGGGAGCTGTTTTTT.

The chain carries TRBV5-5 and TRBJ2-7, with D unclear. V gave up 0 bases and J gave up 2 bases, with 0 bases separating them. Germline CDR1 reads SGHKS; CDR2 reads YYEKEE (reference sequence). CDR3 size: 11 residues. The CDR3 is CASSLAYEQYF. CDR3 in DNA: TGTGCCAGCAGCTTGGCCTACGAGCAGTACTTC.